This TCR beta chain is from a study of cytomegalovirus exposure and HLA in healthy donors. Researchers ran the PCR with 60 Vbeta and 13 Jbeta primers. Produced via immunoSEQ multiplex PCR; TCRdb's table is partial and in-frame only. In the table there are some 110,000 clones, about four fifths of which are singletons. After removal of 5 bases from V and 2 bases from J, the junction contained 5 bases not matched to a gene. This CDR3 spans 15 amino acids. Germline V lookup: CDR1 SGHTA, CDR2 FQGNSA. Sequenced input: PBMCs. The sequence was obtained from a man aged 25-40 years in good health and CMV-seropositive. The chain carries TRBV7-2 and TRBJ2-5; TRBD1 matches 10 bases. CDR3 bases: TGTGCCAGCAGCCTAGACAGGGGGCAGCAAGAGACCCAGTACTTC. Translation: CASSLDRGQQETQYF.